Following are 24 T cell receptor beta chains from one sample sequenced in a study of T cell responses to AZD1222 COVID-19 vaccine (TCRdb year 2021). The sample's time point label, in plain terms: baseline before first vaccination. Receptors were amplified or captured by the immunoSEQ multiplex PCR assay. The immuneACCESS repertoire file appears here via TCRdb, limited to in-frame rearrangements. These files lack a portion of the clones; in checked studies, under half of the deficit traces to unresolved V genes, and the cause of the others is not known. The sample table records about 82,000 clones; more than 90% of these occur just once. The ten most abundant clones make up roughly 5% of the sample. The source material was peripheral blood, sampled on day 0 of AZD1222 vaccination. The origin of the receptors is an adult in good health.

The chain employs TRBV15 and TRBJ1-5; D uncertain. CDR1 and CDR2 (germline): LNHNV, YYDKDF (reference sequence). Trimming cost V 1 base and J 4 bases, with 8 bases left between them. CDR3 length: 14 residues. In DNA, the CDR3 is TGTGCCACCAGCAGAGTGGAAGGGAATCAGCCCCAGCATTTT. It encodes CATSRVEGNQPQHF. Full variable domain (outside the CDR3, taken from reference TRBV15 and TRBJ1-5): DAMVIQNPRYQVTQFGKPVTLSCSQTLNHNVMYWYQQKSSQAPKLLFHYYDKDFNNEADTPDNFQSRRPNTSFCFLDIRSPGLGDTAMYLCATSRVEGNQPQHFGDGTRLSIL.

The genes are TRBV7-9 and TRBJ1-6; 7 bases agree with TRBD1. Germline CDR1 reads SEHNR; CDR2 reads FQNEAQ (reference sequence). Germline trimming cut 4 bases from V and 7 bases from J; bases unmatched to any gene: 7. The CDR3 covers 15 residues. In DNA form, the CDR3 reads TGTGCCAGCAGCTCACAACGGACAGGCAATTCACCCCTCCACTTT. The encoded protein is CASSSQRTGNSPLHF.

V and J are TRBV5-1 and TRBJ2-5; TRBD2 is a possible D gene (5 bases). Looked up from germline, CDR1 is SGHRS and CDR2 is YFSETQ. With 2 bases removed from V and 5 bases from J, the gap between germline ends came to 13 bases. The CDR3 has 14 amino acids. Written as DNA, the CDR3 is TGCGCCAGCAGCTTATATCAGCGGCTCGAGACCCAGTACTTC. It encodes CASSLYQRLETQYF.

This sequence joins TRBV6-2 or TRBV6-3 and TRBJ2-1; TRBD1 agrees at 9 bases. CDR1 and CDR2 from the germline V gene are MNHEY and SVGEGT. After removal of 5 bases from V and 7 bases from J, the junction contained 12 bases not matched to a gene. The CDR3 runs 16 residues. In nucleotides, the CDR3 is TGTGCCAGCAGTACCCCCCGGGGACAGGGTGGGAATGAGCAGTTCTTC. It is translated as CASSTPRGQGGNEQFF.

This chain joins TRBV7-9 and TRBJ2-6; the D gene is possibly TRBD2 (5 bases). The V end was cut by 4 bases, the J end by 8 bases, with 9 bases between. Germline V gives CDR1 SEHNR, CDR2 FQNEAQ (reference sequence). The CDR3 is 13 amino acids. In DNA form, the CDR3 reads TGTGCCAGCAGCTCGGACTTTTCCAACGTCCTGACTTTC. It is translated as CASSSDFSNVLTF. The full variable domain, completed using reference TRBV7-9 and TRBJ2-6, is DTGVSQNPRHKITKRGQNVTFRCDPISEHNRLYWYRQTLGQGPEFLTYFQNEAQLEKSRLLSDRFSAERPKGSFSTLEIQRTEQGDSAMYLCASSSDFSNVLTFGAGSRLTVL.

The chain carries TRBV5-6 and TRBJ1-1; weak D call: TRBD1 (5 bases). The CDR3 sequence is 14 residues long. V lost 4 bases and J 4 bases, leaving 14 bases between the germline ends. Germline values: CDR1 SGHDT, CDR2 YYEEEE. CDR3 sequence reads: CASSPDTGGTEAFF. The CDR3 DNA follows: TGTGCCAGCAGCCCCGACACGGGGGGCACTGAAGCTTTCTTT.

This clone appeared a single time. This sequence joins TRBV11-2 and TRBJ2-5; D uncertain. The CDR3 length is 15 residues. V lost 0 bases to trimming and J lost 0 bases, with 8 bases between them. The germline V gene encodes CDR1 SGHAT and CDR2 FQNNGV. The CDR3 sequence: CASSLDLGYQETQYF. The CDR3 DNA is TGTGCCAGCAGCTTAGATCTGGGGTACCAAGAGACCCAGTACTTC.

This chain uses TRBV28 with TRBJ1-6, with D possibly matching TRBD1 (6 bases). The germline V gene has CDR1 MDHEN and CDR2 SYDVKM. V was cut by 7 bases and J by 6 bases, with 13 bases left in between. The CDR3 contains 14 residues. CDR3 region: CASTPRGGNSPLHF. For the CDR3, the DNA is TGTGCCAGCACCCCGAGAGGGGGTAATTCACCCCTCCACTTT.

The V and J genes are TRBV15 and TRBJ2-1; tentatively, D is TRBD1 (6 bases). Between the trimmed V and J ends, which lost 4 bases and 4 bases, there was a span of 14 bases. This CDR3 spans 15 amino acids. From germline, CDR1 is LNHNV and CDR2 YYDKDF (reference sequence). The CDR3 region is CATSIRGSSYNEQFF. DNA for the CDR3: TGTGCCACCAGCATAAGGGGGTCTAGTTACAATGAGCAGTTCTTC.

The chain is built from TRBV27 and TRBJ1-4; no firm D call. CDR3 length: 16 residues. Trimming stripped 4 bases from V and 2 bases from J, with 14 bases between. The V gene's germline CDR1 is MNHEY and CDR2 SMNVEV (reference sequence). The CDR3 sequence is CASSSPRVGTNEKLFF. The CDR3 region has the DNA TGTGCCAGCAGTTCCCCTCGGGTTGGGACTAATGAAAAACTGTTTTTT.

The rearrangement links TRBV9 to TRBJ2-7, with 8 bases lining up with TRBD2. The CDR3 consists of 14 residues. V shed 4 bases and J 6 bases; nucleotides not matched to a gene: 9. Germline V gene sequence: CDR1 SGDLS, CDR2 YYNGEE. The CDR3 loop is CASSPHTSGGEQYF. CDR3 sequence (DNA): TGTGCCAGCAGCCCCCATACTAGCGGTGGCGAGCAGTACTTC.

This chain uses TRBV20-1 with TRBJ2-7; D is uncertain. Germline CDR1 DFQATT, CDR2 SNEGSKA (reference sequence). The CDR3 sequence is 11 residues long. Trimming removed 3 bases from V and 5 bases from J, with 8 bases in between. CDR3 protein: CSASLRDEQYF. The CDR3 DNA follows: TGCAGTGCTAGTTTACGGGACGAGCAGTACTTC.

V usage is TRBV12-3 or TRBV12-4 and J usage is TRBJ2-7; D not resolved. Trimming shortened V by 5 bases and J by 3 bases, and 5 bases separated the two germline ends. The CDR3 contains 11 residues. CDR3 amino acids: CASSPDYEQYF. The CDR3 bases are TGTGCCAGCAGTCCCGACTACGAGCAGTACTTC.

This clone was seen only a few times. This chain uses TRBV30 with TRBJ2-7, with 10 nucleotides matching TRBD1. This CDR3 has 15 residues. Trimming cost V 2 bases and J 3 bases; bases outside gene matches: 7. Looked up from germline, CDR1 is GTSNPN and CDR2 is SVGIG (reference sequence). CDR3: CAWSPGQGVVYEQYF. The CDR3, as DNA: TGTGCCTGGAGTCCAGGACAGGGGGTCGTCTACGAGCAGTACTTC.

The J gene is TRBJ1-3, the V gene TRBV19; TRBD1 agrees at 7 bases. The germline V gene encodes CDR1 LNHDA and CDR2 SQIVND (reference sequence). The ends lost 7 bases at V and 0 bases at J; junction bases unmatched: 9. The CDR3 spans 16 residues. The CDR3 sequence: CASNPGQLSSGNTIYF. The CDR3 DNA reads TGTGCCAGTAACCCGGGACAGCTATCCTCTGGAAACACCATATATTTT. The complete variable domain, with remaining parts taken from reference TRBV19 and TRBJ1-3, reads DGGITQSPKYLFRKEGQNVTLSCEQNLNHDAMYWYRQDPGQGLRLIYYSQIVNDFQKGDIAEGYSVSREKKESFPLTVTSAQKNPTAFYLCASNPGQLSSGNTIYFGEGSWLTVV.

The chain employs TRBV28 and TRBJ1-1; perhaps TRBD1 as D (5 bases). Per germline, CDR1 MDHEN and CDR2 SYDVKM. V lost 6 bases and J lost 1, with 18 bases in between. The CDR3 runs to 16 residues. The CDR3 DNA reads TGTGCCAGCAGCCCGTCGGGGGAGGGACGGAACACTGAAGCTTTCTTT. It encodes CASSPSGEGRNTEAFF.

This rearrangement joins TRBV11-2 to TRBJ1-2; D unresolved. The CDR3 length is 13 residues. Germline V lookup: CDR1 SGHAT, CDR2 FQNNGV. Trimming stripped 6 bases from V and 8 bases from J, with 16 bases between. The CDR3 DNA is TGTGCCAGCAGAAAGCTCACCGACCGGGGCTACACCTTC. Translation: CASRKLTDRGYTF.

The chain carries TRBV5-1 and TRBJ1-1, with 7 nucleotides matching TRBD1. V trimming: 2 bases; J trimming: 4 bases; junction bases outside the gene matches: 2. This CDR3 region has 13 residues. Germline V gene sequence: CDR1 SGHRS, CDR2 YFSETQ. The CDR3 here is CASSFAGGTEAFF. The CDR3 region has the DNA TGCGCCAGCAGCTTTGCAGGGGGCACTGAAGCTTTCTTT.

The genes are TRBV19 and TRBJ1-4; perhaps TRBD1 as D (6 bases). Germline V gene data show CDR1 as LNHDA and CDR2 as SQIVND (reference sequence). The CDR3 covers 16 residues. V lost 6 bases to trimming and J lost 2 bases, with 16 bases between them. CDR3 in amino acids: CASSRRDIPTNEKLFF. The CDR3 nucleotides read TGTGCCAGTAGCCGCCGGGACATACCTACTAATGAAAAACTGTTTTTT.

The chain links TRBV20-1 to TRBJ2-2, with no clear D. Germline loops: CDR1 DFQATT, CDR2 SNEGSKA (reference sequence). This CDR3 is built from 15 residues. V lost 3 bases, J lost 2 bases, and 13 bases lay in between. DNA of the CDR3: TGCAGTGCTAGTAGGCGCCAGGTTAACACCGGGGAGCTGTTTTTT. Its protein product is CSASRRQVNTGELFF.

V is TRBV15 and J is TRBJ2-7, with D perhaps assigned TRBD1 or TRBD2 (6 bases each). Trimming shortened V by 0 bases and J by 5 bases, and 17 bases separated the two germline ends. The CDR3 has 16 residues. Germline-derived CDR1 and CDR2 are LNHNV and YYDKDF (reference sequence). The CDR3 spells CATSRDRDIRRDEQYF. DNA of the CDR3: TGTGCCACCAGCAGAGATCGGGACATTAGGAGGGACGAGCAGTACTTC.

CDR3 amino acids: CASSPDRGGRNEQFF. The DNA for the CDR3 is TGTGCCAGCAGCCCCGACAGGGGAGGGCGGAATGAGCAGTTCTTC. This chain joins TRBV11-1 and TRBJ2-1; TRBD1 is a possible D gene (8 bases). The V end lost 5 bases, the J end lost 7 bases, and 18 bases lay between the germline ends. Germline CDR1 is SGHAT and CDR2 is FQDESV (reference sequence). The CDR3 spans 15 residues.

This clone is a singleton in its sample. V gene TRBV3-1 (or the pseudogene TRBV3-2) combines with J gene TRBJ2-5; 10 positions match TRBD2. Germline V lookup: CDR1 LGHDT, CDR2 YNNKEL (reference sequence). V lost 4 bases and J lost 1; bases outside the gene matches: 6. This CDR3 has 16 amino acids. CDR3 DNA sequence: TGTGCCAGCAGCCTAAGCGGGGGGGCCGGCCAAGAGACCCAGTACTTC. Its protein is CASSLSGGAGQETQYF.

CDR3 sequence reads: CASSLRGALGDIYGNQPQHF. The DNA for the CDR3 is TGTGCCAGCAGTTTGCGGGGTGCCCTGGGGGATATATATGGCAATCAGCCCCAGCATTTT. The chain is built from TRBV27 and TRBJ1-5; tentative D call: TRBD1 (5 bases). The CDR3 contains 20 residues. Germline V gives CDR1 MNHEY, CDR2 SMNVEV (reference sequence). With 3 bases removed from V and 2 bases from J, the gap between germline ends came to 26 bases.